Below, 12 T cell receptor beta chains from the same sample are listed, as sequenced in a study of cytomegalovirus exposure and HLA in healthy donors. This PCR relied on a set of 60 Vbeta primers and 13 Jbeta primers. Sequencing was performed with immunoSEQ multiplex PCR; in TCRdb, only in-frame clones are kept and a portion is missing. The sample shows fewer than 250,000 clones, 82% of them seen only once. The sequenced sample consisted of PBMCs. These receptors originate from a man aged 35-49 years in good health and CMV-seropositive.

This chain joins TRBV27 and TRBJ2-7; 9 bases match TRBD1. J lost 3 bases, V lost 5 bases, and 8 bases had no gene match. The CDR3 has 15 residues. Per germline, CDR1 MNHEY and CDR2 SMNVEV (reference sequence). This CDR3 reads CASSQRRDRVYEQYF. The CDR3 DNA sequence: TGTGCCAGCAGTCAAAGAAGGGACAGGGTCTACGAGCAGTACTTC.

This clone was recorded a few times. The rearrangement links TRBV5-4 to TRBJ2-1; weak D call: TRBD2 (6 bases). Germline-derived CDR1 and CDR2 are SGHNT and YYREEE (reference sequence). Trimming removed 4 bases from V and 2 bases from J, with 10 bases in between. The CDR3 covers 14 residues. The CDR3 region is CASSGSGTYNEQFF. CDR3 coding DNA: TGTGCCAGCAGCGGTAGCGGTACCTACAATGAGCAGTTCTTC. Looking up the rest from reference TRBV5-4 and TRBJ2-1 gives the full variable domain: ETGVTQSPTHLIKTRGQQVTLRCSSQSGHNTVSWYQQALGQGPQFIFQYYREEENGRGNFPPRFSGLQFPNYSSELNVNALELDDSALYLCASSGSGTYNEQFFGPGTRLTVL.

The chain couples TRBV11-2 to TRBJ2-1, with 8 bases identical to TRBD2. The CDR3 length is 14 residues. The trim removed 1 base at V and 6 bases at J, leaving 2 bases unmatched. Germline lookup yields CDR1 SGHAT and CDR2 FQNNGV. CDR3 nucleotide sequence: TGTGCCAGCAGCTTAGTCAGCGGGGGCAATGAGCAGTTCTTC. Its protein product is CASSLVSGGNEQFF. Based on the CDR3 plus reference TRBV11-2 and TRBJ2-1, the full variable domain is EAGVAQSPRYKIIEKRQSVAFWCNPISGHATLYWYQQILGQGPKLLIQFQNNGVVDDSQLPKDRFSAERLKGVDSTLKIQPAKLEDSAVYLCASSLVSGGNEQFFGPGTRLTVL.

J is TRBJ2-2 and V is TRBV19; weak D call: TRBD1 (5 bases). V lost 6 bases and J lost 0, with 11 bases in between. CDR1 is LNHDA, CDR2 SQIVND, per germline (reference sequence). CDR3 length: 15 residues. The CDR3 loop reads CASRKDTANTGELFF. The CDR3 DNA follows: TGTGCCAGTAGGAAGGACACGGCGAACACCGGGGAGCTGTTTTTT.

The V gene is TRBV14, the J gene TRBJ2-1; 7 nucleotides line up with TRBD2. Per the germline V gene, CDR1 is SGHDN and CDR2 is FVKESK. The CDR3 is made up of 18 amino acids. Losses at the gene ends were 0 bases for V and 6 bases for J; bases not matched to a gene: 14. The CDR3 region is CASSQERWAGARANEQFF. The CDR3 nucleotides read TGTGCCAGCAGCCAAGAGAGGTGGGCGGGAGCTAGGGCCAATGAGCAGTTCTTC.

V is TRBV6-5 and J is TRBJ1-6; 7 nucleotides match TRBD1. The CDR3 length is 15 residues. The germline V gene encodes CDR1 MNHEY and CDR2 SVGAGI. Trimming took 0 bases from V and 9 from J; bases not matched to a gene: 5. The CDR3 region is CASSYSNRGGSPLHF. In nucleotides, the CDR3 is TGTGCCAGCAGTTACTCGAACAGGGGAGGTTCACCCCTCCACTTT.

V is TRBV2 and J is TRBJ2-1, with D perhaps matching TRBD1 (5 bases). Germline CDR1 SNHLY, CDR2 FYNNEI. V was pared by 7 bases and J by 5 bases, with 12 bases between. CDR3 length: 13 residues. Written as DNA, the CDR3 is TGTGCCAGCATTCTCGACAGAAACAATGAGCAGTTCTTC. Protein product: CASILDRNNEQFF.

This clone turned up a few times. The chain couples TRBV14 to TRBJ1-1; TRBD1 might be the D (5 bases). The CDR3 has 18 amino acids. Between the trimmed V and J ends, which lost 0 bases and 0 bases, there was a span of 17 bases. Germline V lookup: CDR1 SGHDN, CDR2 FVKESK. CDR3 nucleotide sequence: TGTGCCAGCAGCCAAGATAGGTTTAGATCAGGGATGAACACTGAAGCTTTCTTT. This codes for CASSQDRFRSGMNTEAFF. The full variable domain, in which reference TRBV14 and TRBJ1-1 provide the parts outside the CDR3, is EAGVTQFPSHSVIEKGQTVTLRCDPISGHDNLYWYRRVMGKEIKFLLHFVKESKQDESGMPNNRFLAERTGGTYSTLKVQPAELEDSGVYFCASSQDRFRSGMNTEAFFGQGTRLTVV.

This clone was observed a handful of times. J is TRBJ2-1 and V is TRBV7-9, with 10 bases lining up with TRBD2. Germline-derived CDR1 and CDR2 are SEHNR and FQNEAQ (reference sequence). The CDR3 sequence is 15 residues long. Losses at the gene ends were 2 bases for V and 6 bases for J; bases not matched to a gene: 4. Written as DNA, the CDR3 is TGTGCCAGCAGCTTAAAGCGGGAGGGCCCCAATGAGCAGTTCTTC. Amino acid sequence: CASSLKREGPNEQFF.

This clone was detected a few times. This specimen includes other DNA sequences encoding the same CDR3. J is TRBJ2-1 and V is TRBV7-9, with TRBD2 matching 9 bases. CDR3 length: 15 amino acids. V lost 2 bases to trimming and J lost 6 bases; unmatched junction nucleotides: 5. CDR1 and CDR2 (germline): SEHNR, FQNEAQ (reference sequence). CDR3 amino acids: CASSLLAGGGNEQFF. Here the CDR3 DNA reads TGTGCCAGCAGCTTACTGGCGGGAGGGGGCAATGAGCAGTTCTTC.

The chain couples TRBV5-4 to TRBJ2-3; 8 bases map to TRBD2. Trimming at V came to 4 bases and at J to 6 bases, leaving 7 bases not matched to a gene. The germline V gene encodes CDR1 SGHNT and CDR2 YYREEE (reference sequence). CDR3 length: 14 amino acids. The CDR3 DNA is TGTGCCAGCAGCATCGGGACTAGGCCCGATACGCAGTATTTT. It yields the protein CASSIGTRPDTQYF.

The chain links TRBV5-1 to TRBJ2-5, with 7 bases lining up with TRBD1. The CDR3 runs 13 residues. Losses at the gene ends were 3 bases for V and 5 bases for J; bases not matched to a gene: 4. Looked up from germline, CDR1 is SGHRS and CDR2 is YFSETQ. The CDR3 bases are TGCGCCAGCAGCTCGGACAGGTCTGAGACCCAGTACTTC. Residues: CASSSDRSETQYF. Full variable domain (rest looked up from reference TRBV5-1 and TRBJ2-5): KAGVTQTPRYLIKTRGQQVTLSCSPISGHRSVSWYQQTPGQGLQFLFEYFSETQRNKGNFPGRFSGRQFSNSRSEMNVSTLELGDSALYLCASSSDRSETQYFGPGTRLLVL.